This TCR beta chain was profiled in a study of blood T cell repertoires in COVID-19. Study-level background: Acute and convalescent COVID-19 specimens originated in the United States, Italy and Spain.

Per the study methods: It was from reference gene primer amplification that nucleated cell counts were estimated. Clones were sequenced by immunoSEQ multiplex PCR, and TCRdb holds only the in-frame ones, with some missing. D and trimming come from the DNA, and the V and J calls and clone size come from that table. The repertoire holds 200,000 to 250,000 clones, with around 81% as singletons. This receptor was taken from a woman aged 70 to 79 with acute or convalescent COVID-19. Sequences were obtained from peripheral blood.

The CDR3 coding sequence is TGTGCCAGCAGTTTATTAGTTTATACCGGGGAGCTGTTTTTT. This encodes CASSLLVYTGELFF. The chain couples TRBV27 to TRBJ2-2; the D is unclear. This CDR3 is built from 14 residues. Trimming cost V 1 base and J 5 bases, with 8 bases left between them. Germline loops: CDR1 MNHEY, CDR2 SMNVEV (reference sequence).